These T cell receptor beta chains were read from a single sample in a study of blood T cell repertoires in COVID-19. Data came from immunoSEQ multiplex PCR; TCRdb stores just in-frame clones and leaves some out. The profile covers some 64,000 clones, with approximately 80% appearing a single time and over 12% taken by the ten largest. Input material: peripheral blood. Receptors were obtained from a man aged 55-75 years with COVID-19, enrolled during active disease. Both conserved end residues are trimmed from each CDR3.

length: 18; V: TRBV5-1; CDR3: ASSLLIVPGQGTHTGELF
length: 8; V: TRBV20-1; CDR3: SAKRGEQF
length: 13; V: TRBV5-4; CDR3: ASSLTGGNNSPLH
length: 13; V: TRBV6-4; CDR3: ASIARLVGQETQY
length: 12; V: TRBV29-1; CDR3: SVGDGQGRSEAF
length: 11; V: TRBV27; CDR3: ASSSDRTYEQY
length: 9; V: TRBV20-1; CDR3: SATQRDTQY
length: 14; V: TRBV14; CDR3: ASSSLGRGGSGEQF
length: 10; V: TRBV2; CDR3: ASSKSGGAQF
length: 12; V: TRBV10-3; CDR3: AISALTGEYGYT
length: 11; V: TRBV7-2; CDR3: ASSLGSRETQY
length: 12; V: TRBV24-1; CDR3: ATSEVRSTDTQY
length: 12; V: TRBV5-1; CDR3: ASSFQQGNTEAF
length: 13; V: TRBV5-1; CDR3: ASSFRGGPENTQY
length: 13; V: TRBV5-4; CDR3: ASSPGLAGVETQY
length: 11; V: TRBV12-3/TRBV12-4; CDR3: ASSLAAGNTIY
length: 15; V: TRBV28; CDR3: ASSSETGPHSTDTQY
length: 10; V: TRBV7-2; CDR3: ASSRLTDTQY
length: 11; V: TRBV2; CDR3: ASRLRFTDTQY
length: 18; V: TRBV4-1; CDR3: ASSQERFLPRTGGTGELF
length: 13; V: TRBV7-9; CDR3: ASSSTSGAADTQY
length: 11; V: TRBV11-3; CDR3: ASSLVARARAF
length: 11; V: TRBV6-5; CDR3: ASRTGQFNEQF
length: 15; V: TRBV21-1; CDR3: ASSKKDPGQGPTEAF
length: 12; V: TRBV10-3; CDR3: AIGWLAGDPRQF
length: 13; V: TRBV14; CDR3: ASSQRTGRTYGYT
length: 13; V: TRBV24-1; CDR3: ATSESGQGLGEQF
length: 10; V: TRBV6-5; CDR3: ASSRTQETQY
length: 9; V: TRBV29-1; CDR3: SVGGGGEQY
length: 13; V: TRBV15; CDR3: ATLAGGSSTDTQY
length: 13; V: TRBV5-1; CDR3: ASSLGSQGMTEAF
length: 15; V: TRBV7-6; CDR3: ASSSGISGQTDLEQY